This T cell receptor beta chain was captured by sequencing in a study of cytomegalovirus exposure and HLA in healthy donors. Study results and limitations: It was shown in a later analysis that HLA-associated TCR beta chains were more clonally expanded than other, equally common chains. Follow-up analysis found HLA locus-dependent TCR association rates, highest for DRB1 and lowest for HLA-C. What a later analysis reportedly showed was that an Asian-associated ancestry cluster had fewer N-insertions than the roughly 700-donor mean. In a later analysis, common viral pathogens appeared linked to several of the most significant clusters.

Primers included in the PCR were 60 Vbeta and 13 Jbeta primers. Sequenced by immunoSEQ multiplex PCR; TCRdb stores in-frame clones only, minus some. This sample yields around 120,000 clones, of which approximately 81% are seen a single time; roughly 4.3% belongs to the top ten. With respect to this clone: Antigen specificity is unknown.

The sample comprised PBMCs. The source of this sequence is a man aged 25-45 years in good health and CMV-seropositive.

CDR3 coding DNA: TGTGCCAGCAGGTTGGAGTCAGATACGCAGTATTTT. Amino acids: CASRLESDTQYF. The chain has TRBV7-2 and TRBJ2-3; D not resolved. The CDR3 has 12 residues. Germline V gene sequence: CDR1 SGHTA, CDR2 FQGNSA. V dropped 6 bases and J dropped 4 bases, with 8 bases sitting between them.